The entry below describes one TCR beta chain. No antigen is known for it. The source of the sample is a study of T cell responses to AZD1222 COVID-19 vaccine. General observations from the study: Repertoire collection took place solely once the T cell response had peaked. Reportedly, nearly half of unique spike TCRs recognized epitopes outside B.1.351/B.1.1.7 mutations. Distributed over spike, vaccine-associated CD4 TCRs predominated at 160-218 and 743-854.

TCRdb's table, derived via immunoSEQ multiplex PCR, lists solely in-frame clones and lacks some. The sample includes approximately 65,000 clones, 76% of them seen just once. The clonotype was recovered from an adult in good health. Specimen: peripheral blood, collected on day 0 of AZD1222 vaccination.

The CDR3 protein is CASSHRLAGFYNEQFF. CDR3 nucleotides: TGTGCCAGCAGCCACCGACTAGCGGGGTTCTACAATGAGCAGTTCTTC. The chain recombines TRBV3-1 (or the pseudogene TRBV3-2) with TRBJ2-1; 11 bases align to TRBD2. Germline V gene sequence: CDR1 LGHDT, CDR2 YNNKEL (reference sequence). This CDR3 region has 16 residues. Trimming at V came to 3 bases and at J to 3 bases, leaving 4 bases not matched to a gene.